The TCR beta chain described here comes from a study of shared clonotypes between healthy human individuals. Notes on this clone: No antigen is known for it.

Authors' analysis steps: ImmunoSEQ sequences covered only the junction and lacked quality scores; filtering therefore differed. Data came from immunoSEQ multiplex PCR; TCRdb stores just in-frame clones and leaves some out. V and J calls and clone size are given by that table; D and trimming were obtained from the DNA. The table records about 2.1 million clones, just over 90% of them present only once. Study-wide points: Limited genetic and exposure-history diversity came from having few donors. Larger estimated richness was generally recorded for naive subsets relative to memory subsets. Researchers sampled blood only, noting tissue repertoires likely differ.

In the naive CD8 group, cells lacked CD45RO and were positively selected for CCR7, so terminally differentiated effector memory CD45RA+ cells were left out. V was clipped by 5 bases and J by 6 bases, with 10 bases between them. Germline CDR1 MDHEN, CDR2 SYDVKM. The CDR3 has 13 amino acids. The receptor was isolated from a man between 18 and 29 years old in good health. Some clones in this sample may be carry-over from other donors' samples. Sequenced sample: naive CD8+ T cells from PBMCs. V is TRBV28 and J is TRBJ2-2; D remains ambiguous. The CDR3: CASSAEYPGELFF. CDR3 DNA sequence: TGTGCCAGCAGTGCCGAATATCCCGGGGAGCTGTTTTTT.